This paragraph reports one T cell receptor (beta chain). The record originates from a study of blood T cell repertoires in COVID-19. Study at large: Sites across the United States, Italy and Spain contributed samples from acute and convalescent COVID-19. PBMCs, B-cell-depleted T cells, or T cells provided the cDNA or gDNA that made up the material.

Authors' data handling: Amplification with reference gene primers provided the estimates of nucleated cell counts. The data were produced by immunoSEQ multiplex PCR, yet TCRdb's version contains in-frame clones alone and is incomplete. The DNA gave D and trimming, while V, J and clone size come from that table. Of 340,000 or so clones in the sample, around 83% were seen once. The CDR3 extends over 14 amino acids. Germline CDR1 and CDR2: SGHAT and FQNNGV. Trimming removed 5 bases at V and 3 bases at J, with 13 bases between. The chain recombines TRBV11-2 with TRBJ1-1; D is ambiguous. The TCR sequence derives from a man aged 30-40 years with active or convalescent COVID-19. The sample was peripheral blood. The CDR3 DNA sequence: TGTGCCAGCAGCCCTCTGGGGAGGCACACTGAAGCTTTCTTT. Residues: CASSPLGRHTEAFF.